This T cell receptor (beta chain) stems from a study of T cell responses to AZD1222 COVID-19 vaccine. The J segment lost 4 bases and the V segment lost 4 bases, leaving 3 bases of the junction unmatched. This CDR3 spans 13 amino acids. CDR1 GTSNPN and CDR2 SVGIG come from the germline V gene (reference sequence). Points on this clone: No antigen is known for it.

Profiling relied on immunoSEQ multiplex PCR, and the TCRdb table lists in-frame clones only, not all of them. The sample includes about 55,000 clones, about 90% of them seen just once. General observations from the study: Vaccine-associated CD4 TCRs ranged over spike, dominating at 160-218 and 743-854.

The chain uses TRBV30 and TRBJ1-5, with 8 bases aligning to TRBD1. This sample comprised peripheral blood, obtained on day 0 of AZD1222 vaccination. This sequence was found in an adult in good health. The CDR3 nucleotides are TGTGCCTGGACGGGACAGGTTAATCAGCCCCAGCATTTT. Translated: CAWTGQVNQPQHF.